Below are 12 T cell receptor beta chains sequenced from a single sample in a study of blood T cell repertoires in COVID-19. Some clones are missing from TCRdb's copy, which holds only in-frame ones; the method was immunoSEQ multiplex PCR. Altogether tens of thousands of clones are present, around four fifths being singletons, with the ten largest covering almost 3.5%. Sequenced: peripheral blood. The receptors derive from a man aged 50-60 years with acute or convalescent COVID-19.

This chain links TRBV2 with TRBJ1-4; 10 bases agree with TRBD1. The CDR3 is 15 residues long. V was clipped by 6 bases and J by 7 bases; unmatched bases: 8. Germline V gene lookup returns CDR1 SNHLY and CDR2 FYNNEI. CDR3 sequence: CASSWGGTGAEKLFF. CDR3 in DNA: TGTGCCAGCAGCTGGGGCGGGACAGGGGCTGAAAAACTGTTTTTT.

This rearrangement joins TRBV6-4 to TRBJ2-3; 9 nucleotides line up with TRBD1. The V segment lost 5 bases and the J segment 0 bases; nucleotides outside the gene matches: 6. Germline V gene data show CDR1 as MRHNA and CDR2 as SNTAGT. The CDR3 runs to 16 residues. The CDR3 sequence is CASSRIGTGSTDTQYF. The CDR3 coding sequence is TGTGCCAGCAGTCGGATCGGGACAGGGAGCACAGATACGCAGTATTTT.

V gene TRBV4-1 combines with J gene TRBJ2-3; 10 bases fit TRBD2. Germline CDR1 MGHRA, CDR2 YSYEKL. Trimming removed 0 bases from V and 4 bases from J; junction bases left unmatched: 7. This CDR3 is 17 amino acids long. The CDR3 spells CASSQDSVGLASDTQYF. The CDR3, as DNA: TGCGCCAGCAGCCAAGATTCTGTGGGACTAGCGTCAGATACGCAGTATTTT.

The chain links TRBV5-1 to TRBJ2-1, with 11 nucleotides matching TRBD2. This CDR3 contains 16 residues. Trimming removed 2 bases from V and 0 bases from J; junction bases left unmatched: 1. Germline CDR1 is SGHRS and CDR2 is YFSETQ. The CDR3 DNA is TGCGCCAGCAGCTTTACTAGCGGGGGCTCCTACAATGAGCAGTTCTTC. It yields the protein CASSFTSGGSYNEQFF.

The chain employs TRBV6-2 or TRBV6-3 and TRBJ2-2; D perhaps matches TRBD1 (5 bases). CDR1 is MNHEY, CDR2 SVGEGT, per germline. The germline V and J ends were trimmed by 4 bases and 4 bases, with 13 bases remaining between them. CDR3 length equals 15 residues. CDR3 nucleotides: TGTGCCAGCAGTTCCCCCGACAGAGTCACCGGGGAGCTGTTTTTT. Translated: CASSSPDRVTGELFF.

The chain has TRBV10-3 and TRBJ2-1; TRBD1 is a possible D gene (6 bases). V gave up 6 bases and J gave up 9 bases, with 12 bases separating them. This CDR3 spans 12 amino acids. Looked up from germline, CDR1 is ENHRY and CDR2 is SYGVKD. CDR3 nucleotides: TGTGCCATCAGCCACAGGGTAGGTGAGCAGTTCTTC. Protein product: CAISHRVGEQFF.

The chain carries TRBV2 and TRBJ1-2; no definite D call. V lost 5 bases and J 4 bases, leaving 8 bases between the germline ends. CDR3 length: 12 amino acids. Germline loops: CDR1 SNHLY, CDR2 FYNNEI. Here the CDR3 reads CASSFRGYGYTF. CDR3 sequence (DNA): TGTGCCAGCAGTTTTCGAGGCTATGGCTACACCTTC.

J is TRBJ2-5 and V is TRBV7-2; no clear D gene. Trimming removed 5 bases at V and 5 bases at J, with 6 bases between. This CDR3 region has 11 residues. Germline V gene data show CDR1 as SGHTA and CDR2 as FQGNSA. CDR3 DNA: TGTGCCAGCAGCCCAATGGAGACCCAGTACTTC. As protein: CASSPMETQYF.

J is TRBJ1-2 and V is TRBV30; 7 bases are a match to TRBD1. The germline gives CDR1 GTSNPN, CDR2 SVGIG (reference sequence). Germline trimming cut 2 bases from V and 6 bases from J; bases unmatched to any gene: 9. The CDR3 loop spans 14 amino acids. The chain's CDR3 is CAWSPGGGADGYTF. The DNA of the CDR3 is TGTGCCTGGAGTCCTGGAGGGGGCGCGGATGGCTACACCTTC.

The genes are TRBV9 and TRBJ2-7; TRBD2 is a possible D gene (5 bases). Trimming removed 1 base from V and 5 bases from J, with 10 bases in between. The germline gives CDR1 SGDLS, CDR2 YYNGEE. The CDR3 extends over 13 amino acids. The CDR3 nucleotides read TGTGCCAGCAGCGTATCTAGCAGCGACGAGCAGTACTTC. Encoded protein: CASSVSSSDEQYF.

The V and J genes are TRBV24-1 and TRBJ2-7; 11 nucleotides align to TRBD2. The CDR3 contains 16 residues. Germline V gene data show CDR1 as KGHDR and CDR2 as SFDVKD. The junction had 10 bases not matched to a gene; V was cut back by 9 bases and J by 1 base. The CDR3 coding sequence is TGTGCCACCGCCAAAACCGGGACTAGCGGTTCCTACGAGCAGTACTTC. Its translation: CATAKTGTSGSYEQYF.

This clone appeared once. This chain joins TRBV3-1 (or the pseudogene TRBV3-2) and TRBJ2-5, with 8 bases that match TRBD1. The CDR3 runs to 15 residues. Germline-derived CDR1 and CDR2 are LGHDT and YNNKEL (reference sequence). V lost 4 bases and J lost 4; bases outside the gene matches: 8. The CDR3 protein is CASSLGQGTGETQYF. Here the CDR3 DNA reads TGTGCCAGCAGCCTTGGACAGGGAACGGGAGAGACCCAGTACTTC.